This T cell receptor beta chain was sequenced in a study of T cells in Graves' hyperthyroidism and ophthalmopathy. Regarding the study as a whole: Blood also held most thyroid clonotypes expanded beyond 0.001.

V gave up 5 bases and J gave up 3 bases, with 10 bases separating them. This CDR3 spans 13 amino acids. The germline gives CDR1 SGHAT, CDR2 FQNNGV. A lack of ophthalmopathy progression within 18 months defined stable Graves' hyperthyroidism. Clinicians diagnosed patients from clinical symptoms, serum thyroxine and TRAb, thyroid ultrasound and orbital computed tomography. Amplification targeted TCR beta CDR3 regions from RNA transcripts. The primer set for the first-round RT-PCR of the TCR CDR3 was HTBI. TCRdb passed the multiplex PCR reads through MiXCR, listing each CDR3 protein once. Among around 350,000 distinct CDR3 sequences listed, 19% were seen once. In its sample, this clonotype was seen many times. The antigen remains undetermined.

This clonotype was sampled from a woman aged 18 to 35 with Graves' hyperthyroidism. Sequenced input: blood. This sequence joins TRBV11-2 and TRBJ1-1; the D gene is possibly TRBD1 (5 bases). The CDR3 loop is CASSRQGYTEAFF. In DNA form, the CDR3 reads TGTGCCAGCAGCCGGCAGGGCTACACTGAAGCTTTCTTT.